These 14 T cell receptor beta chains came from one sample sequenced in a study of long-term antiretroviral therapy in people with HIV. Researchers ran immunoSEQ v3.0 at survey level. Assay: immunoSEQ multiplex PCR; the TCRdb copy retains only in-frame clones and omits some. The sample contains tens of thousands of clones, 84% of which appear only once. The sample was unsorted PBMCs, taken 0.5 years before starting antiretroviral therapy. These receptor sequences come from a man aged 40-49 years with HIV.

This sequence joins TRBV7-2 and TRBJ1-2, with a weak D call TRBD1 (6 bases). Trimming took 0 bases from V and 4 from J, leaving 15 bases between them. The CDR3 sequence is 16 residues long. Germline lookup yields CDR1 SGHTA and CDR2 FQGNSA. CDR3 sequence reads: CASSLARRGQLYGYTF. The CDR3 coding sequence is TGTGCCAGCAGCTTAGCGCGGCGGGGGCAGCTCTATGGCTACACCTTC. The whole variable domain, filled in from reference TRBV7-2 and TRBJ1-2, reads GAGVSQSPSNKVTEKGKDVELRCDPISGHTALYWYRQSLGQGLEFLIYFQGNSAPDKSGLPSDRFSAERTGGSVSTLTIQRTQQEDSAVYLCASSLARRGQLYGYTFGSGTRLTVV.

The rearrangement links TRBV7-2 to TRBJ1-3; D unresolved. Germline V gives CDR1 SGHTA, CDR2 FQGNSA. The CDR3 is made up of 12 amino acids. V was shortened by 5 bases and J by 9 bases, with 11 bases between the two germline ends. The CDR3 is CASSPSGSTIYF. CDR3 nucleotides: TGTGCCAGCAGCCCCAGCGGGAGCACCATATATTTT.

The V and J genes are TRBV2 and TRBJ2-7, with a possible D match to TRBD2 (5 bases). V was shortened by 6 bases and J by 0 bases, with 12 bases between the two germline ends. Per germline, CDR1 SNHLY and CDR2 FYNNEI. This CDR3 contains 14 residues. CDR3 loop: CASRTDFASYEQYF. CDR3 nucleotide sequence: TGTGCCAGCAGGACGGACTTTGCCTCCTACGAGCAGTACTTC.

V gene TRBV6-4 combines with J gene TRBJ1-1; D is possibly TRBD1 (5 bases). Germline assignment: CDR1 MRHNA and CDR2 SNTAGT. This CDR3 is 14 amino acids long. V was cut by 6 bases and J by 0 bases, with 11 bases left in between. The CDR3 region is CASRETDVNTEAFF. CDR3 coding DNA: TGTGCCAGCAGGGAGACAGACGTGAACACTGAAGCTTTCTTT.

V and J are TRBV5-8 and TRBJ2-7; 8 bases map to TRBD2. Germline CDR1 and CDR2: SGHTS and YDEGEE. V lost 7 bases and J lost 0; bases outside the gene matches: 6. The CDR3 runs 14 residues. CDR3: CASGRLANSYEQYF. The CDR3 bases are TGTGCCAGCGGTCGACTAGCGAACTCCTACGAGCAGTACTTC.

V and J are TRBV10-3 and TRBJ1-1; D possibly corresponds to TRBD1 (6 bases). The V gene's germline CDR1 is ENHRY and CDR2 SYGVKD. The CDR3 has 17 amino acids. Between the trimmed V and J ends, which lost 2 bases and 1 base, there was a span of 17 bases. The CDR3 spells CAISESKKRTENTEAFF. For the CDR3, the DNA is TGTGCCATCAGTGAGAGTAAGAAGAGGACAGAGAACACTGAAGCTTTCTTT.

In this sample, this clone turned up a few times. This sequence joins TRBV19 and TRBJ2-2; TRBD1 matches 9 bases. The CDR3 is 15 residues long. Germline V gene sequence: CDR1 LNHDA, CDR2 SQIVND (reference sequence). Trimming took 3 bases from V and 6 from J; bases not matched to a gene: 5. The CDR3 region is CASSMTGGISGELFF. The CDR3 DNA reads TGTGCCAGTAGTATGACAGGGGGGATATCCGGGGAGCTGTTTTTT.

Here the CDR3 DNA reads TGTGCCAGCGGGCTTACTAGCGGGGGGAACTACAATGAGCAGTTCTTC. This encodes CASGLTSGGNYNEQFF. The chain carries TRBV2 and TRBJ2-1; 12 nucleotides line up with TRBD2. J was trimmed by 3 bases and V by 8 bases; bases with no gene match: 8. Germline V gene lookup returns CDR1 SNHLY and CDR2 FYNNEI. The CDR3 has 16 amino acids.

DNA for the CDR3: TGTGCCAGCAGGGCCTTTGGCAAAAACATTCAGTACTTC. Translating it yields CASRAFGKNIQYF. The chain recombines TRBV2 with TRBJ2-4; no clear D. CDR1 is SNHLY and CDR2 is FYNNEI in the germline V gene. V shed 6 bases and J shed 3 bases, with 9 bases lying between them. This CDR3 spans 13 amino acids.

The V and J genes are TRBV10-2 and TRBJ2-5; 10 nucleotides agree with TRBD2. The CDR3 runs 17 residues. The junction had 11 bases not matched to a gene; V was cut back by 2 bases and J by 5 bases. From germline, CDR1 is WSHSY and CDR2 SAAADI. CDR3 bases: TGCGCCAGCAGTGAGGAGGATGTGCTAGCGGGGGTGGAGACCCAGTACTTC. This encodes CASSEEDVLAGVETQYF.

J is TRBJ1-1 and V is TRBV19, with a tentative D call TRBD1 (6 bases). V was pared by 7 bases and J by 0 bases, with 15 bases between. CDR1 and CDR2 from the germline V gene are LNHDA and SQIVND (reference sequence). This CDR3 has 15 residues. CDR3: CASNQQGMMNTEAFF. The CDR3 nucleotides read TGTGCCAGTAACCAACAGGGAATGATGAACACTGAAGCTTTCTTT.

CDR3 in amino acids: CASSRDRNYGYTF. The CDR3 region has the DNA TGTGCCAGCAGCCGAGACAGAAACTATGGCTACACCTTC. The V call is TRBV11-2, the J call TRBJ1-2, with D possibly TRBD1 on 5 matching bases. Germline V gene lookup returns CDR1 SGHAT and CDR2 FQNNGV. The CDR3 runs 13 residues. Between the trimmed V and J ends, which lost 5 bases and 2 bases, there was a span of 9 bases. The variable domain in full, completed from reference TRBV11-2 and TRBJ1-2, reads EAGVAQSPRYKIIEKRQSVAFWCNPISGHATLYWYQQILGQGPKLLIQFQNNGVVDDSQLPKDRFSAERLKGVDSTLKIQPAKLEDSAVYLCASSRDRNYGYTFGSGTRLTVV.

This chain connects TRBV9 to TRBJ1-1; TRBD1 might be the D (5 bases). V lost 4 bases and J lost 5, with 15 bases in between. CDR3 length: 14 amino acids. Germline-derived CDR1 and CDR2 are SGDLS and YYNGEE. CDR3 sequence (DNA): TGTGCCAGCAGCTCAGGAGGGGCAGGGACTGAAGCTTTCTTT. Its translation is CASSSGGAGTEAFF.

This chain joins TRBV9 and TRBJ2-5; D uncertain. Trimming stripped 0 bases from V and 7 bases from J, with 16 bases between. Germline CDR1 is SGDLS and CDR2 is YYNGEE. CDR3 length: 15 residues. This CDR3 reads CASSVDDSEVRTQYF. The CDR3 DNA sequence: TGTGCCAGCAGCGTAGACGACTCCGAAGTTAGGACCCAGTACTTC.